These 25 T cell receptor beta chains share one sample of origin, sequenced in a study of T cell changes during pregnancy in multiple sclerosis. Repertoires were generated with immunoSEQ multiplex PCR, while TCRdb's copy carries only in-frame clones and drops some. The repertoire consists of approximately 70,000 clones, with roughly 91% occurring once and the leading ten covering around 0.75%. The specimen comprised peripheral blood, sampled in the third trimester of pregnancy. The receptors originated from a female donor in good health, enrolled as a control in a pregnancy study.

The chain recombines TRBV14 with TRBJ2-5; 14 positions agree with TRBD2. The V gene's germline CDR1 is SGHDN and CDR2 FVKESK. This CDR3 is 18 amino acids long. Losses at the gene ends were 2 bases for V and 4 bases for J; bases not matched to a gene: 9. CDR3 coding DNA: TGTGCCAGCAGCCAACCGGGACTAGCGGGAGTCGTAACAGAGACCCAGTACTTC. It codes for CASSQPGLAGVVTETQYF.

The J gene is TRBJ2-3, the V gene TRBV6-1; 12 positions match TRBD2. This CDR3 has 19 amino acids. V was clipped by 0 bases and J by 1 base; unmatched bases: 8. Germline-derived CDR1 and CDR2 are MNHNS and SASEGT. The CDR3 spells CASSEARLAGDRGTDTQYF. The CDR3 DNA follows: TGTGCCAGCAGTGAAGCGCGACTAGCGGGAGATCGAGGCACAGATACGCAGTATTTT.

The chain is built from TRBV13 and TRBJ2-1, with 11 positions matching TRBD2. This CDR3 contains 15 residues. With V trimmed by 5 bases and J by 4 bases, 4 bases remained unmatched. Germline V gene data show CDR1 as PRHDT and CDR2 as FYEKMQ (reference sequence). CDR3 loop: CASSPTSGMYNEQFF. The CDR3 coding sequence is TGTGCCAGCAGCCCGACTAGCGGGATGTACAATGAGCAGTTCTTC. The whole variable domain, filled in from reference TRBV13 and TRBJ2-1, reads AAGVIQSPRHLIKEKRETATLKCYPIPRHDTVYWYQQGPGQDPQFLISFYEKMQSDKGSIPDRFSAQQFSDYHSELNMSSLELGDSALYFCASSPTSGMYNEQFFGPGTRLTVL.

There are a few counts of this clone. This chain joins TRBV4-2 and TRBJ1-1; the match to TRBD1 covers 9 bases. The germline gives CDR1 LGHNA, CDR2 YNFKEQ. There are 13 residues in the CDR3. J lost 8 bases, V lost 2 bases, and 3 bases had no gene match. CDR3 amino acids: CASSQTGGPEAFF. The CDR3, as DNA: TGTGCCAGCAGCCAAACAGGGGGCCCGGAAGCTTTCTTT.

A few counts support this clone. The CDR3 protein is CASSIMTGIDGYTF. CDR3 DNA: TGTGCCAGCAGTATAATGACAGGGATAGATGGCTACACCTTC. This chain uses TRBV6-6 with TRBJ1-2, with 7 bases aligning to TRBD1. J lost 6 bases, V lost 5 bases, and 9 bases had no gene match. Per the germline V gene, CDR1 is MNHNY and CDR2 is SVGAGI (reference sequence). The CDR3 runs to 14 residues.

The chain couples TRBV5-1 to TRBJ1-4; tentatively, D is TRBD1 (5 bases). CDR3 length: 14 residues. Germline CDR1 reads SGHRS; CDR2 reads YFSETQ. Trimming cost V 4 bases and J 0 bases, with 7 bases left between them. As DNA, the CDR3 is TGCGCCAGCAGCGCGACAGCAACTAATGAAAAACTGTTTTTT. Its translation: CASSATATNEKLFF.

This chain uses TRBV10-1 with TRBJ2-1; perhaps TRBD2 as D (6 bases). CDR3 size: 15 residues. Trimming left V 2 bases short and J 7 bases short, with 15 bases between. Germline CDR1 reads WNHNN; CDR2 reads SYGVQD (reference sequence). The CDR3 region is CASSEGGRRWNEQFF. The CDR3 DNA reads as TGCGCCAGCAGTGAGGGGGGGAGGAGGTGGAATGAGCAGTTCTTC.

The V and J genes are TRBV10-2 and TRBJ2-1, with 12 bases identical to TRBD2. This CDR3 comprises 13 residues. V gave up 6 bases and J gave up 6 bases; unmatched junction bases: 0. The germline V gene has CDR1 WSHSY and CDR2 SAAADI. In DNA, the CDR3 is TGCGCCAGCAGGGGACTAGCGGGCAATGAGCAGTTCTTC. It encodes CASRGLAGNEQFF.

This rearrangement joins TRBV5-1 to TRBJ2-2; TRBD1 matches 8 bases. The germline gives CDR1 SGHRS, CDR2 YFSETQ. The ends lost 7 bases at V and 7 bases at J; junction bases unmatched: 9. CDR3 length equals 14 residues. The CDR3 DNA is TGCGCCAGCGGCCGGCAGGGGGCTGACGGGGAGCTGTTTTTT. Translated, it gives CASGRQGADGELFF.

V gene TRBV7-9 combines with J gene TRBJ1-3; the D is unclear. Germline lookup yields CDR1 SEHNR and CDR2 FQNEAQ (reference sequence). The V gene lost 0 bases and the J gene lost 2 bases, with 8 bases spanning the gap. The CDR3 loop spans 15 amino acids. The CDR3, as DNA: TGTGCCAGCAGCTTAGCGGCAGGCCCTGGAAACACCATATATTTT. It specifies CASSLAAGPGNTIYF. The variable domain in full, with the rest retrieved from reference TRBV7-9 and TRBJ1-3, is DTGVSQNPRHKITKRGQNVTFRCDPISEHNRLYWYRQTLGQGPEFLTYFQNEAQLEKSRLLSDRFSAERPKGSFSTLEIQRTEQGDSAMYLCASSLAAGPGNTIYFGEGSWLTVV.

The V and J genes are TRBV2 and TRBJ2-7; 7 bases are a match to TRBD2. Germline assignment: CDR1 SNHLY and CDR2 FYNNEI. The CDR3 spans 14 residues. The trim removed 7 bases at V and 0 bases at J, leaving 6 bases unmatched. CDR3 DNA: TGTGCCAGCAATCCTAGCGGTTACTCCTACGAGCAGTACTTC. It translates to CASNPSGYSYEQYF.

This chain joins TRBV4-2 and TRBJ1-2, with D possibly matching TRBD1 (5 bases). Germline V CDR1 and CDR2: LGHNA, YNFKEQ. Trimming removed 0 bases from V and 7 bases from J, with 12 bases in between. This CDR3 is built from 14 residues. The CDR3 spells CASSQDLSGSGYTF. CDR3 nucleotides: TGTGCCAGCAGCCAAGATTTGTCAGGGTCTGGCTACACCTTC.

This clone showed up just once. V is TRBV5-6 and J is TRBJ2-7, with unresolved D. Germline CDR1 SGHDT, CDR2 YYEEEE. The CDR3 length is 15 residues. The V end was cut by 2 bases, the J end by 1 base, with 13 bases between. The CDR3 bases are TGTGCCAGCAGCTTCCTAAATGACTTTTCCTACGAGCAGTACTTC. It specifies CASSFLNDFSYEQYF.

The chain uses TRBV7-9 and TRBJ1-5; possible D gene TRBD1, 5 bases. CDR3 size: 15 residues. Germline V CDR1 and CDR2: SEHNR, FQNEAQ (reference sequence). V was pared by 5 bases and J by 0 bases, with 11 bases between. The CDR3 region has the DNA TGTGCCAGCAGCCGGGGGGGGGATAGCAATCAGCCCCAGCATTTT. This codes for CASSRGGDSNQPQHF.

The CDR3 bases are TGTGCCAGCGGCGACAGAGCTAACTATGGCTACACCTTC. It encodes CASGDRANYGYTF. The gene calls are TRBV2 and TRBJ1-2, with D perhaps TRBD1 (5 bases). The CDR3 totals 13 residues. Germline loops: CDR1 SNHLY, CDR2 FYNNEI. V lost 8 bases, J lost 0 bases, and 10 bases lay in between.

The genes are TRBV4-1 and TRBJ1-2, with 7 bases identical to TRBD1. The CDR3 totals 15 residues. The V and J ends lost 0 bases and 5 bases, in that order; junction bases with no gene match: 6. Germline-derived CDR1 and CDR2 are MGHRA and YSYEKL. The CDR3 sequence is CASSQDAQGGYGYTF. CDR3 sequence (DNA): TGCGCCAGCAGCCAAGACGCTCAGGGGGGTTATGGCTACACCTTC.

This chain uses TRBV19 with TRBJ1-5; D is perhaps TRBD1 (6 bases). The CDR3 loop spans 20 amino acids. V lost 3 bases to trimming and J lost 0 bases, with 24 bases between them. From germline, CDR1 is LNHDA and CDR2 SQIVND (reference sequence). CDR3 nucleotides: TGTGCCAGTAGTATTAGGTGGCTGGGGGCCCTTTTCCTTAGCAATCAGCCCCAGCATTTT. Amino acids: CASSIRWLGALFLSNQPQHF.

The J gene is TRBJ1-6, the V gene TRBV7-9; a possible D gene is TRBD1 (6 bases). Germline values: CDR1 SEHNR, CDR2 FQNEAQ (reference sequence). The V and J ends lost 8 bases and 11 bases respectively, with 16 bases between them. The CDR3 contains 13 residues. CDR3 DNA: TGTGCCAGCTCGGCGACAGGCGATCCACCCCTCCACTTT. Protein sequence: CASSATGDPPLHF.

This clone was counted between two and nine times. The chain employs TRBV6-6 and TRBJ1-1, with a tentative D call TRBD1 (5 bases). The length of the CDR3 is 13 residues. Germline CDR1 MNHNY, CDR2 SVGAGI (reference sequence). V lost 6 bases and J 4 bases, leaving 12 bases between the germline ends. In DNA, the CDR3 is TGTGCCAGCAGACTGACAGAGTTCACTGAAGCTTTCTTT. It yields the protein CASRLTEFTEAFF.

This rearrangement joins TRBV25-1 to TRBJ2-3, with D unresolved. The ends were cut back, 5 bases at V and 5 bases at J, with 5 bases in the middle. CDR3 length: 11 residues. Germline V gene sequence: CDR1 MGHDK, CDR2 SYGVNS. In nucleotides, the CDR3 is TGTGCCAGCAGTCTAGTAGATACGCAGTATTTT. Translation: CASSLVDTQYF. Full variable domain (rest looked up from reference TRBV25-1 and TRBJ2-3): EADIYQTPRYLVIGTGKKITLECSQTMGHDKMYWYQQDPGMELHLIHYSYGVNSTEKGDLSSESTVSRIRTEHFPLTLESARPSHTSQYLCASSLVDTQYFGPGTRLTVL.

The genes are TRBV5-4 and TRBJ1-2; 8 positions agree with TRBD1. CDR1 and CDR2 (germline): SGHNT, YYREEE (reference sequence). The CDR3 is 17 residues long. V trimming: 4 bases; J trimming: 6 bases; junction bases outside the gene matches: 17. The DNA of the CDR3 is TGTGCCAGCAGCACATTCTTAAGCAGACAGGGGCCCGATGGCTACACCTTC. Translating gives CASSTFLSRQGPDGYTF.

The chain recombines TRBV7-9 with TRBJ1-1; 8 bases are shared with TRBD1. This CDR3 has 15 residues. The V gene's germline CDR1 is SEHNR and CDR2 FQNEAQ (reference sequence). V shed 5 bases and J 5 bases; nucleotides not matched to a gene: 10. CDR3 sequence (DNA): TGTGCCAGCAGCCCTCGAAACAGGGGGAGTACTGAAGCTTTCTTT. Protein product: CASSPRNRGSTEAFF.

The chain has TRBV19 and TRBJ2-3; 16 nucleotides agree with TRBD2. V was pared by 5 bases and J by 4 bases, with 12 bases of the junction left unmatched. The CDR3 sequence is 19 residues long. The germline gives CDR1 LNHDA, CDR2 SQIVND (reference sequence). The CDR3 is CASSFEPPGLAGGPDTQYF. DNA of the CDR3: TGTGCCAGTAGTTTCGAACCCCCGGGACTAGCGGGAGGGCCAGATACGCAGTATTTT.

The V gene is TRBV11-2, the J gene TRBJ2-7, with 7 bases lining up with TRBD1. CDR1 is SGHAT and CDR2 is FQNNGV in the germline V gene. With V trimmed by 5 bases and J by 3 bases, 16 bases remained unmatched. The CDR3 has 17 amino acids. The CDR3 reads CASSAPESGTDRYEQYF. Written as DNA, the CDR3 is TGTGCCAGCAGCGCTCCAGAATCCGGGACAGACCGCTACGAGCAGTACTTC. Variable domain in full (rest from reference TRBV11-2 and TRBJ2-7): EAGVAQSPRYKIIEKRQSVAFWCNPISGHATLYWYQQILGQGPKLLIQFQNNGVVDDSQLPKDRFSAERLKGVDSTLKIQPAKLEDSAVYLCASSAPESGTDRYEQYFGPGTRLTVT.

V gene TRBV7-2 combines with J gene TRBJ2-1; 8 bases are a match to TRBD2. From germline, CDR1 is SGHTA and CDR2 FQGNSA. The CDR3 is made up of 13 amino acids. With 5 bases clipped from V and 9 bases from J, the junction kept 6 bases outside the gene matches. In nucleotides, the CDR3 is TGTGCCAGCAGCAACGGGGGGGGCGGTGAGCAGTTCTTC. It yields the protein CASSNGGGGEQFF.